The 4 T cell receptor beta chains given below trace back to one sample, sequenced in a study of T cell repertoires in cytomegalovirus infection (dated by TCRdb to the late 2010s). TCRdb shows the sequencer as Illumina HiSeq 1500. TCRdb reprocessing: public reads trimmed at Q25 with fastp, clones called with MiXCR, in-frame beta chains kept. Merged by CDR3 protein, the rows form single entries marked with the most common genes and DNA. The table for this sample lists about 310,000 distinct CDR3 sequences; about a sixth of them were counted only once. Together, the top ten hold 12% of the sample. The sequenced sample was PBMCs. These receptors originate from a human donor in good health (CMV status not recorded). Some clones in this sample may be carry-over from other donors' samples.

CDR3 nucleotide sequence: TGTGCCAGCTCACCACCGCTTCATGGGGACAGGAGCACAGATACGCAGTATTTT. Translating it yields CASSPPLHGDRSTDTQYF. V usage is TRBV18 and J usage is TRBJ2-3, with 8 bases that match TRBD1. V gave up 0 bases and J gave up 0 bases; unmatched junction bases: 8. The CDR3 contains 18 residues. Per germline, CDR1 KGHSH and CDR2 LQKENI.

The chain employs TRBV6-5 and TRBJ1-6, with a tentative D call TRBD1 (6 bases). The CDR3 loop spans 14 amino acids. V gave up 10 bases and J gave up 9 bases, with 19 bases separating them. Germline loops: CDR1 MNHEY, CDR2 SVGAGI. CDR3 protein: CANSQTGAVSPLHF. CDR3 nucleotide sequence: TGTGCCAACAGCCAGACAGGTGCTGTTTCACCCCTCCACTTT.

There are many counts of this clonotype. The chain has TRBV5-1 and TRBJ1-5; D is perhaps TRBD1 (6 bases). The CDR3 runs 15 residues. CDR1 is SGHRS and CDR2 is YFSETQ in the germline V gene. The germline V and J ends were trimmed by 2 bases and 4 bases, with 13 bases remaining between them. Here the CDR3 DNA reads TGCGCCAGCAGCTTAATTCCTGGACAGAATCAGCCCCAGCATTTT. Its protein product is CASSLIPGQNQPQHF.

The CDR3 reads CASRATRIDTGELFF. DNA for the CDR3: TGTGCCAGCAGAGCGACGAGGATTGACACCGGGGAGCTGTTTTTT. The chain employs TRBV7-6 and TRBJ2-2; D call uncertain. Per the germline V gene, CDR1 is SGHVS and CDR2 is FNYEAQ. The V end lost 6 bases, the J end lost 3 bases, and 14 bases lay between the germline ends. The CDR3 is made up of 15 amino acids.